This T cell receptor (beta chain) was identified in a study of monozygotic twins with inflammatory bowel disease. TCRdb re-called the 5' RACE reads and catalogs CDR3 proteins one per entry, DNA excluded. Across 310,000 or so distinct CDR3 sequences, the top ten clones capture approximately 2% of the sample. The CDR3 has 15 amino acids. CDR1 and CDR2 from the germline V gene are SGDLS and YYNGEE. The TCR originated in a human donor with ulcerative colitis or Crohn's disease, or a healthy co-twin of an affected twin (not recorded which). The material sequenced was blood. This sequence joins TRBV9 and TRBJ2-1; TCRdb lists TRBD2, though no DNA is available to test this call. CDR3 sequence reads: CASSELAGGLHEQFF.